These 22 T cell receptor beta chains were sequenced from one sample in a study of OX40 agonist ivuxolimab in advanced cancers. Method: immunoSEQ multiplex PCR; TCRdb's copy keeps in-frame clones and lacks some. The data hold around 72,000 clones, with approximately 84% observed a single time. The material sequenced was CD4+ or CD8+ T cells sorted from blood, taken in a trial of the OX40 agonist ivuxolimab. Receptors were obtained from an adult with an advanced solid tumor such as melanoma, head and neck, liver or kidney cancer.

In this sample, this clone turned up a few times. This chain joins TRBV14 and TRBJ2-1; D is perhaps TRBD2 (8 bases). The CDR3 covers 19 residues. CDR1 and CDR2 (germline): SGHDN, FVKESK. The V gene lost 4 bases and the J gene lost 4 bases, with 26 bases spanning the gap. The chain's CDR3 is CASSPRGLRTSLTYNEQFF. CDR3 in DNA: TGTGCCAGCAGCCCGAGGGGGCTGAGGACTAGCTTAACTTACAATGAGCAGTTCTTC.

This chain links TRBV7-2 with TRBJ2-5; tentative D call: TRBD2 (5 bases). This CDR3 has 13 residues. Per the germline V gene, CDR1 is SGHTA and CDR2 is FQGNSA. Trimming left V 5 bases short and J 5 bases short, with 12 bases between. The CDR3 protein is CASSGYVAETQYF. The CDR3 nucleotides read TGTGCCAGCAGCGGCTACGTAGCGGAGACCCAGTACTTC.

The CDR3 sequence is CASSEVGRNTIYF. DNA of the CDR3: TGTGCCAGCAGTGAAGTCGGAAGAAACACCATATATTTT. The chain couples TRBV6-1 to TRBJ1-3; unclear D gene. Trimming took off 1 base at V and 5 bases at J, with 6 bases between the two ends. This CDR3 has 13 amino acids. Germline lookup yields CDR1 MNHNS and CDR2 SASEGT.

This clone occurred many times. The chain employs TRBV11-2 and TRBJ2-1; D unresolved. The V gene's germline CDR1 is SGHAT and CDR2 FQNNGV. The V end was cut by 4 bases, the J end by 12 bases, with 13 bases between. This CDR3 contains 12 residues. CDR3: CASSSPGLPQFF. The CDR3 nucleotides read TGTGCCAGCAGCTCGCCCGGCCTTCCGCAGTTCTTC.

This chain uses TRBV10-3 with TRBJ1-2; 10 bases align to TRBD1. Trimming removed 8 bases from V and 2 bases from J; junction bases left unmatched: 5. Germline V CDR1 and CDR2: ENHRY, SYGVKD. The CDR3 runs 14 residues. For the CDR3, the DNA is TGTGCCATCCGGGACAGGGGATTAAACTATGGCTACACCTTC. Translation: CAIRDRGLNYGYTF.

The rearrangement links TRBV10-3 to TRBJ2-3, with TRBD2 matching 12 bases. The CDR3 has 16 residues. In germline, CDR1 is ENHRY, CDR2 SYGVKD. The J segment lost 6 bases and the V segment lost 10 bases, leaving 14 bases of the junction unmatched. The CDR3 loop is CATAPTSGREADTQYF. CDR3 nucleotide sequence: TGTGCCACCGCACCGACTAGCGGGAGAGAGGCGGATACGCAGTATTTT.

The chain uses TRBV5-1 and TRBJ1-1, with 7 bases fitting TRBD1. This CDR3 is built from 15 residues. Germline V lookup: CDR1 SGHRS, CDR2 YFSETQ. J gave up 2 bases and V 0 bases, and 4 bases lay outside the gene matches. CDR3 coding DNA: TGCGCCAGCAGCTTGGTGTCAGGGGGTAACACTGAAGCTTTCTTT. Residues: CASSLVSGGNTEAFF.

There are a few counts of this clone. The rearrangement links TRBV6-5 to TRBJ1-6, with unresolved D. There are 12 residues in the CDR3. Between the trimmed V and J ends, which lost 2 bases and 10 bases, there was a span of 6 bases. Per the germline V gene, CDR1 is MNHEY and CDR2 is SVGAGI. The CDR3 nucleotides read TGTGCCAGCAGTTACACCCGGTCACCCCTCCACTTT. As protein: CASSYTRSPLHF.

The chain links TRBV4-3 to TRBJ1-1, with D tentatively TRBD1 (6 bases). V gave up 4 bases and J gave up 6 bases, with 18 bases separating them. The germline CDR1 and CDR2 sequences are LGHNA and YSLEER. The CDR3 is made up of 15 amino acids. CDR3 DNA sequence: TGCGCCAGCAGCCCATACTACAGGGTGTTCGCTGAAGCTTTCTTT. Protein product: CASSPYYRVFAEAFF.

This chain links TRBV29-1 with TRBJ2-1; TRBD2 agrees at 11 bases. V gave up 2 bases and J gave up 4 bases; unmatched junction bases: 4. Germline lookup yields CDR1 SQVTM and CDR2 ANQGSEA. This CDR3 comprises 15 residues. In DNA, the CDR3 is TGCAGCGTTGAACTGGTAGCGGGAGGGTACAATGAGCAGTTCTTC. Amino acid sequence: CSVELVAGGYNEQFF.

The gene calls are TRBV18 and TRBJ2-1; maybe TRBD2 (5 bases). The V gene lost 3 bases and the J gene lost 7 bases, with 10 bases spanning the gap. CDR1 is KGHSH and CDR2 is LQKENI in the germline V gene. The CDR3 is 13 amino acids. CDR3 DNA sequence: TGTGCCAGCTCACCCGGACTCGAAAATGAGCAGTTCTTC. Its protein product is CASSPGLENEQFF.

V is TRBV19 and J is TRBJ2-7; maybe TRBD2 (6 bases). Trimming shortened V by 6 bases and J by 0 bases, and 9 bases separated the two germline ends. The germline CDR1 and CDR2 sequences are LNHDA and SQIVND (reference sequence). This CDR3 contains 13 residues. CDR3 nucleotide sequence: TGTGCCAGTAGAGGTAGCGGCTCCTACGAGCAGTACTTC. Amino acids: CASRGSGSYEQYF.

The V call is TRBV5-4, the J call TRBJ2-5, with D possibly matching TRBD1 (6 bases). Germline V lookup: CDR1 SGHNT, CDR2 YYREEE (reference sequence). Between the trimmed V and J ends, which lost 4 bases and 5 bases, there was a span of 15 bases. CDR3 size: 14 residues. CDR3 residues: CASSERGSRETQYF. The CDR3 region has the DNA TGTGCCAGCAGCGAGAGGGGGAGTCGGGAGACCCAGTACTTC.

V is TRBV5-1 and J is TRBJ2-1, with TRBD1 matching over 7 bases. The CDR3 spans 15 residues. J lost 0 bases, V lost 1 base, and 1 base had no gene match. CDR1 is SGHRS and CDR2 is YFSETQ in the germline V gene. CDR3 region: CASSLTGDSYNEQFF. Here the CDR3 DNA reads TGCGCCAGCAGCTTGACAGGGGACTCCTACAATGAGCAGTTCTTC.

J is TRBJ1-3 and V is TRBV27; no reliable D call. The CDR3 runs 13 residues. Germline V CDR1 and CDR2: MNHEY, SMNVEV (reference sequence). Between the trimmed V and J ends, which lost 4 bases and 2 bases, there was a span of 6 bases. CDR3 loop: CASSWAAGNTIYF. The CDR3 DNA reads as TGTGCCAGCAGTTGGGCTGCTGGAAACACCATATATTTT.

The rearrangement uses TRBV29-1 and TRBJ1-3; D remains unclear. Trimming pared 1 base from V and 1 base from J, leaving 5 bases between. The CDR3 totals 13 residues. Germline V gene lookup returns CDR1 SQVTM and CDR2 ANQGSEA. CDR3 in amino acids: CSVEGSSGNTIYF. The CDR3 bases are TGCAGCGTTGAAGGGAGTTCTGGAAACACCATATATTTT.

CDR3 nucleotides: TGTGCCATCAGTGGAAGTCAGGGGACCTACGAGCAGTACTTC. Residues: CAISGSQGTYEQYF. The chain carries TRBV10-3 and TRBJ2-7; D perhaps matches TRBD1 (6 bases). From germline, CDR1 is ENHRY and CDR2 SYGVKD. V lost 4 bases, J lost 2 bases, and 12 bases lay in between. CDR3 size: 14 residues.

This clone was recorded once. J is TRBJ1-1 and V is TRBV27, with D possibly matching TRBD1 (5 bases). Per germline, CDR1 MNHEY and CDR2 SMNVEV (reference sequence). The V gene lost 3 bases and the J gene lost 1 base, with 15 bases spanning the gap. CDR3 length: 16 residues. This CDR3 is CASSFSLGGANTEAFF. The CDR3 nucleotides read TGTGCCAGCAGTTTTTCCCTGGGGGGAGCGAACACTGAAGCTTTCTTT.

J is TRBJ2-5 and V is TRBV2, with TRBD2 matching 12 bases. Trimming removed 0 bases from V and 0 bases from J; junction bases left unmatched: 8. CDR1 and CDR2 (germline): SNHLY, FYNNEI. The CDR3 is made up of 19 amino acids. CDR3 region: CASSEADGLAGKYQETQYF. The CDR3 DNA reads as TGTGCCAGCAGTGAAGCGGACGGACTAGCGGGAAAGTACCAAGAGACCCAGTACTTC.

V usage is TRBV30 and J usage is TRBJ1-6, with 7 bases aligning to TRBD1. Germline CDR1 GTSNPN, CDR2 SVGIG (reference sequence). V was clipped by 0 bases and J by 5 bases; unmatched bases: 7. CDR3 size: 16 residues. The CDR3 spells CAWSVSGTANNSPLHF. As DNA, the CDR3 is TGTGCCTGGAGTGTATCTGGGACAGCTAATAATTCACCCCTCCACTTT. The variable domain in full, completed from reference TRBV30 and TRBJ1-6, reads SQTIHQWPATLVQPVGSPLSLECTVEGTSNPNLYWYRQAAGRGLQLLFYSVGIGQISSEVPQNLSASRPQDRQFILSSKKLLLSDSGFYLCAWSVSGTANNSPLHFGNGTRLTVT.

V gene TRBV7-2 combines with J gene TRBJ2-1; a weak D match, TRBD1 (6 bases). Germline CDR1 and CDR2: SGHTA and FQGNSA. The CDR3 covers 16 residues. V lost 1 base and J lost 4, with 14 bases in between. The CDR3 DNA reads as TGTGCCAGCAGCTTAGGCCAGGGGTTGGGGTACAATGAGCAGTTCTTC. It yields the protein CASSLGQGLGYNEQFF. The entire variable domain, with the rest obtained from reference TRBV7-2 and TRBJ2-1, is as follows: GAGVSQSPSNKVTEKGKDVELRCDPISGHTALYWYRQSLGQGLEFLIYFQGNSAPDKSGLPSDRFSAERTGGSVSTLTIQRTQQEDSAVYLCASSLGQGLGYNEQFFGPGTRLTVL.

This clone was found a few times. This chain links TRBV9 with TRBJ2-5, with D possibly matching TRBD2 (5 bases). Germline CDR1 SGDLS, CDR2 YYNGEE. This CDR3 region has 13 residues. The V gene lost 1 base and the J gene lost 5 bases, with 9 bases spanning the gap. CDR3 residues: CASSVTGFETQYF. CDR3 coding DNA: TGTGCCAGCAGCGTAACGGGGTTCGAGACCCAGTACTTC. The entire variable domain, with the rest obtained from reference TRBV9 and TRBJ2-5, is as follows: DSGVTQTPKHLITATGQRVTLRCSPRSGDLSVYWYQQSLDQGLQFLIQYYNGEERAKGNILERFSAQQFPDLHSELNLSSLELGDSALYFCASSVTGFETQYFGPGTRLLVL.